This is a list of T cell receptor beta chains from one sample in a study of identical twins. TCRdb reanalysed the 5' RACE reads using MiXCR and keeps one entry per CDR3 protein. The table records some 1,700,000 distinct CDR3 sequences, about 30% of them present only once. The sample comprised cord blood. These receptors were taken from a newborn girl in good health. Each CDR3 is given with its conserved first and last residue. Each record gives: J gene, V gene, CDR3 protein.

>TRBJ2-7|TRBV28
CASRVPGSYEQYF
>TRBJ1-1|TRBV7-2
CASSTQGGVTEAFF
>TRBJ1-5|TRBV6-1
CASSLGGDRVQPQHF
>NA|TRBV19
CASSNTVVHEQYF
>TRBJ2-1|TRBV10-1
CASSEKRASYNEQFF
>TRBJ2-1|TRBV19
CASSIQSPYNEQFF
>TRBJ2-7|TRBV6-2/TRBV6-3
CASRFAYEQYF
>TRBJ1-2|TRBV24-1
CATSDGAGGEDYTF
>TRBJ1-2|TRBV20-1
CSAFRTASYGYTF
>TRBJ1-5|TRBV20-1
CSARAPTNNQPQHF
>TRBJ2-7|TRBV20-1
CSATKSGLASYEQYF
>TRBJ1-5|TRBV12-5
CASGLVYPGGQPQHF
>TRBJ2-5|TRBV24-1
CATSDTGGIETQYF
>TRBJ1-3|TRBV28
CASSLEGGWKHHIYF
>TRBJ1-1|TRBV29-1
CSFHRGTEAFF
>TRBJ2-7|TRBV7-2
CASSLMGSGGHYEQYF
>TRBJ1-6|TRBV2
CASSELGANSPLHF
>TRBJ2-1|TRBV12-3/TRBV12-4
CASSPSQSEWNEQFF
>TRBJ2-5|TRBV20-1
CSPRVREETQYF
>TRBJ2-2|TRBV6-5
CASSYPGSGTNLNTGELFF
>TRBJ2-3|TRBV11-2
CASSSLTDGGTQYF
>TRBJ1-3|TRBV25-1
CASSEGRDGNTIYF
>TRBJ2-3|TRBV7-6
CASSLEARGLATDTQYF
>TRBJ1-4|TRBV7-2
CASSLSGVATNEKLFF
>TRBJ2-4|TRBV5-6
CASSLRDRGLLAKNIQYF
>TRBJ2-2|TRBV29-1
CSVRLLVPNTGELFF
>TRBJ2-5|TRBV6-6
CASSYSGTFKETQYF
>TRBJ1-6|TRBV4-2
CASSQDRDSPLHF
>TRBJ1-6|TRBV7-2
CASSSSFGTGPNSPLHF
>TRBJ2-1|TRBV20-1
CSAFPPTPSSYNEQFF
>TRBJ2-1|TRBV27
CASSLSTSGRDNEQFF
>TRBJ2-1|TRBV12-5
CASGPGTGKAKPEQFF
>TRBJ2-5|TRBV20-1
CSARDGRVGTQYF
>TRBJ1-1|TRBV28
CASSLWGTGEEGTEAFF
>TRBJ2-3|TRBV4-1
CASSQGLTTQYF
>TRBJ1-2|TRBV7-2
CASSRRDRSNYGYTF
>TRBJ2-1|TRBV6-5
CASSSGQSLGNEQFF
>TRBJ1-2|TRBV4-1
CASSPATGFRGYTF
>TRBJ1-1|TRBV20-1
CSAGRGPDTEAFF
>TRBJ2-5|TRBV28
CASSGTSERNEQYF
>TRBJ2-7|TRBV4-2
CASSHLAINHYEQYF
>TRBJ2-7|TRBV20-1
CSAGDRWVGRSSYEQYF
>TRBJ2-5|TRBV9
CASTLGWQGQETQYF
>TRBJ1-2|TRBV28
CASSFGVLGYGYTF
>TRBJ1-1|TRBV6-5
CASSYGGQGGPNTEAFF
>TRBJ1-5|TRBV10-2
CASSEIVGFQPQHF
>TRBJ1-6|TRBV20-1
CSANRDGNSPLHF
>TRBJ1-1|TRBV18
CASSPPAGRNTEAFF
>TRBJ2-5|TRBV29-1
CSVGRDRGKTQYF
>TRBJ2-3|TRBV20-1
CSLAHPLNTQYF
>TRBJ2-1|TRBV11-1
CASSLGRSGRYYNEQFF
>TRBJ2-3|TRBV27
CASSQGGAAHTQYF
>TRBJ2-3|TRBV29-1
CSVGTGTDTQYF
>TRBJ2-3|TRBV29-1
CSVKAGDTDTQYF
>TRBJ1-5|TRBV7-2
CASSLDRGLGQPQHF
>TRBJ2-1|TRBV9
CASSVTSGGNNEQFF
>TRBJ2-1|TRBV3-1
CASSQGLQGALNEQFF
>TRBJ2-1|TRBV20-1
CSARRTSGGEQFF
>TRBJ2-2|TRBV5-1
CASSKDREKAGELFF
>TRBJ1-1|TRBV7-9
CASSSSPGTGLNTEAFF